A selection of T cell receptor beta chains follows, all from one sample in a study of OX40 agonist ivuxolimab in advanced cancers. Method: immunoSEQ multiplex PCR; TCRdb's copy keeps in-frame clones and lacks some. The profile shows 45,000 to 70,000 clones, about 89% of them singletons. Sequenced material: CD4+ or CD8+ T cells sorted from blood, taken in a trial of the OX40 agonist ivuxolimab. The receptors here all came from an adult with an advanced solid tumor such as melanoma, head and neck, liver or kidney cancer. The CDR3 runs from the conserved cysteine through the conserved F or W. A D gene is named only where the DNA matches it firmly. Clone size is stated in some rows and not others, as once, few, many or a class when expanded.

V gene: TRBV28
clone size: .
D gene: .
J gene: TRBJ1-5
CDR3 protein: CASSRDTNQPQHF
CDR3 DNA: TGTGCCAGCAGTCGGGACACCAATCAGCCCCAGCATTTT

V gene: TRBV18
clone size: .
D gene: .
J gene: TRBJ2-7
CDR3 protein: CASSPRDFYEQYF
CDR3 DNA: TGTGCCAGCTCACCAAGGGACTTCTACGAGCAGTACTTC

V gene: TRBV7-9
clone size: .
D gene: .
J gene: TRBJ2-1
CDR3 protein: CASTLARNEQFF
CDR3 DNA: TGTGCCAGCACCTTGGCCAGGAATGAGCAGTTCTTC

V gene: TRBV5-4
clone size: .
D gene: TRBD1
J gene: TRBJ2-5
CDR3 protein: CASSSWAGGQETQYF
CDR3 DNA: TGTGCCAGCAGCTCATGGGCAGGGGGCCAAGAGACCCAGTACTTC

V gene: TRBV19
clone size: .
D gene: TRBD1
J gene: TRBJ1-2
CDR3 protein: CASRPTGTDYGYTF
CDR3 DNA: TGTGCCAGTAGACCCACCGGGACAGACTATGGCTACACCTTC

V gene: TRBV19
clone size: .
D gene: .
J gene: TRBJ1-1
CDR3 protein: CASSAGRHTEAFF
CDR3 DNA: TGTGCCAGTAGTGCGGGTAGGCACACTGAAGCTTTCTTT

V gene: TRBV5-1
clone size: few
D gene: .
J gene: TRBJ1-1
CDR3 protein: CASSLDGAYTEAFF
CDR3 DNA: TGCGCCAGCAGCTTGGACGGGGCATACACTGAAGCTTTCTTT

V gene: TRBV27
clone size: once
D gene: TRBD1
J gene: TRBJ1-1
CDR3 protein: CASSTALVTGPNTEAFF
CDR3 DNA: TGTGCCAGCAGTACTGCCCTCGTGACAGGGCCGAACACTGAAGCTTTCTTT

V gene: TRBV10-3
clone size: .
D gene: TRBD2
J gene: TRBJ2-5
CDR3 protein: CAIREAGGRQETQYF
CDR3 DNA: TGTGCCATCAGAGAAGCGGGGGGGAGGCAAGAGACCCAGTACTTC

V gene: TRBV5-1
clone size: once
D gene: .
J gene: TRBJ2-5
CDR3 protein: CASSLRVAGETQYF
CDR3 DNA: TGCGCCAGCAGCTTGCGGGTTGCAGGCGAGACCCAGTACTTC

V gene: TRBV10-2
clone size: few
D gene: TRBD2
J gene: TRBJ2-1
CDR3 protein: CASSGSGGAEQFF
CDR3 DNA: TGCGCCAGCAGTGGTAGCGGGGGGGCCGAGCAGTTCTTC

V gene: TRBV6-5
clone size: .
D gene: TRBD1
J gene: TRBJ2-7
CDR3 protein: CASSYRDRGSYEQYF
CDR3 DNA: TGTGCCAGCAGTTATCGGGACAGGGGCTCCTACGAGCAGTACTTC

V gene: TRBV18
clone size: once
D gene: .
J gene: TRBJ2-4
CDR3 protein: CASSPGLGGNIQYF
CDR3 DNA: TGTGCCAGCTCCCCCGGACTTGGGGGCAACATTCAGTACTTC

V gene: TRBV5-4
clone size: once
D gene: .
J gene: TRBJ1-2
CDR3 protein: CASSLGQDYGYTF
CDR3 DNA: TGTGCCAGCAGCTTGGGTCAGGACTATGGCTACACCTTC

V gene: TRBV2
clone size: few
D gene: .
J gene: TRBJ1-1
CDR3 protein: CASLPDLNTEAFF
CDR3 DNA: TGTGCCAGCCTGCCAGACTTGAACACTGAAGCTTTCTTT

V gene: TRBV28
clone size: .
D gene: .
J gene: TRBJ2-3
CDR3 protein: CATLGDTQVADTQYF
CDR3 DNA: TGTGCCACCCTGGGTGATACCCAAGTAGCAGATACGCAGTATTTT

V gene: TRBV6-5
clone size: few
D gene: TRBD1
J gene: TRBJ2-1
CDR3 protein: CASRGQGANEQFF
CDR3 DNA: TGTGCCAGCAGAGGACAGGGGGCCAATGAGCAGTTCTTC

V gene: TRBV19
clone size: .
D gene: .
J gene: TRBJ1-4
CDR3 protein: CASGTGATNEKLFF
CDR3 DNA: TGTGCCAGCGGGACGGGAGCAACTAATGAAAAACTGTTTTTT

V gene: TRBV5-1
clone size: .
D gene: TRBD1
J gene: TRBJ1-1
CDR3 protein: CASSYRGRGEAFF
CDR3 DNA: TGCGCCAGCAGCTACAGGGGTAGAGGTGAAGCTTTCTTT

V gene: TRBV6-1
clone size: .
D gene: .
J gene: TRBJ1-1
CDR3 protein: CASSEAGETTEAFF
CDR3 DNA: TGTGCCAGCAGTGAAGCGGGGGAGACAACTGAAGCTTTCTTT

V gene: TRBV19
clone size: .
D gene: TRBD1
J gene: TRBJ1-1
CDR3 protein: CASRIQGANTEAFF
CDR3 DNA: TGTGCCAGTAGGATACAGGGGGCGAACACTGAAGCTTTCTTT

V gene: TRBV7-3
clone size: .
D gene: .
J gene: TRBJ2-3
CDR3 protein: CASSYLDSDGTQYF
CDR3 DNA: TGTGCCAGCAGCTACCTTGACAGTGATGGTACGCAGTATTTT